What follows is one T cell receptor beta chain and its context. As yet, its antigen is unknown. The germline V gene has CDR1 MGHDK and CDR2 SYGVNS. The CDR3 contains 16 residues. V shed 4 bases and J shed 2 bases, with 12 bases lying between them. The entry originates in a study of T cells after yellow fever vaccination. TCR cDNA, made by 5'RACE template switching, carried an added universal primer site and UMIs. TCRdb passed the 5' RACE reads through MiXCR, listing each CDR3 protein once. Here the sample spans some 560,000 distinct CDR3 sequences, 15% to 20% being singletons. Study-level results: Post-booster repertoires contained most primary-vaccination clones again (about 95% CD4, roughly 91% CD8). Relatively few clonotypes were ones that appeared in both CD4 and CD8 compartments.

The origin of this receptor is a man between 25 and 39 years old who received the YFV17D yellow fever vaccine. The sequencing used PBMCs, collected 15 days after the yellow fever booster vaccination. This chain connects TRBV25-1 to TRBJ2-6; weak D call: TRBD2 (6 bases). Written as DNA, the CDR3 is TGTGCCAGCAGTGTCCTCACGGGGGCTGGGGCCAACGTCCTGACTTTC. Its protein product is CASSVLTGAGANVLTF.